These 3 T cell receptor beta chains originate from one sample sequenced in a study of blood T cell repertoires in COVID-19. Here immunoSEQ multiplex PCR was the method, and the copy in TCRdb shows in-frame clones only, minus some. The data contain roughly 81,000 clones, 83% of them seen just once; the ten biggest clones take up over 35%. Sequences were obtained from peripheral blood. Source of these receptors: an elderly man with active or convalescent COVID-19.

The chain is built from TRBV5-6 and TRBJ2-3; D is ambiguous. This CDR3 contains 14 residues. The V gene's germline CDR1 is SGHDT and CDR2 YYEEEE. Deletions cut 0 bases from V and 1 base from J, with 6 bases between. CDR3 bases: TGTGCCAGCAGCTTGGTGAGAGGCACAGATACGCAGTATTTT. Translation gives CASSLVRGTDTQYF.

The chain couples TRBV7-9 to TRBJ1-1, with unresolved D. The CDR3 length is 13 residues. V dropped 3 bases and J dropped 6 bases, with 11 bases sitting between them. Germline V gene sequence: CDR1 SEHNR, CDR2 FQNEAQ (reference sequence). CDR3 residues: CASSFREGAEAFF. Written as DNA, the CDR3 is TGTGCCAGCAGCTTCCGGGAGGGTGCTGAAGCTTTCTTT.

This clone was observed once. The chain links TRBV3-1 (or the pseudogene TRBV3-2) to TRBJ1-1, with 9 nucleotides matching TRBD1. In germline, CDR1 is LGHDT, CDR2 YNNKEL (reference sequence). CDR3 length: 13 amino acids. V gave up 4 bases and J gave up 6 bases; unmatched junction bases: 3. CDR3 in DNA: TGTGCCAGCAGCCGGGACAGGGCCTCTGAAGCTTTCTTT. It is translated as CASSRDRASEAFF.